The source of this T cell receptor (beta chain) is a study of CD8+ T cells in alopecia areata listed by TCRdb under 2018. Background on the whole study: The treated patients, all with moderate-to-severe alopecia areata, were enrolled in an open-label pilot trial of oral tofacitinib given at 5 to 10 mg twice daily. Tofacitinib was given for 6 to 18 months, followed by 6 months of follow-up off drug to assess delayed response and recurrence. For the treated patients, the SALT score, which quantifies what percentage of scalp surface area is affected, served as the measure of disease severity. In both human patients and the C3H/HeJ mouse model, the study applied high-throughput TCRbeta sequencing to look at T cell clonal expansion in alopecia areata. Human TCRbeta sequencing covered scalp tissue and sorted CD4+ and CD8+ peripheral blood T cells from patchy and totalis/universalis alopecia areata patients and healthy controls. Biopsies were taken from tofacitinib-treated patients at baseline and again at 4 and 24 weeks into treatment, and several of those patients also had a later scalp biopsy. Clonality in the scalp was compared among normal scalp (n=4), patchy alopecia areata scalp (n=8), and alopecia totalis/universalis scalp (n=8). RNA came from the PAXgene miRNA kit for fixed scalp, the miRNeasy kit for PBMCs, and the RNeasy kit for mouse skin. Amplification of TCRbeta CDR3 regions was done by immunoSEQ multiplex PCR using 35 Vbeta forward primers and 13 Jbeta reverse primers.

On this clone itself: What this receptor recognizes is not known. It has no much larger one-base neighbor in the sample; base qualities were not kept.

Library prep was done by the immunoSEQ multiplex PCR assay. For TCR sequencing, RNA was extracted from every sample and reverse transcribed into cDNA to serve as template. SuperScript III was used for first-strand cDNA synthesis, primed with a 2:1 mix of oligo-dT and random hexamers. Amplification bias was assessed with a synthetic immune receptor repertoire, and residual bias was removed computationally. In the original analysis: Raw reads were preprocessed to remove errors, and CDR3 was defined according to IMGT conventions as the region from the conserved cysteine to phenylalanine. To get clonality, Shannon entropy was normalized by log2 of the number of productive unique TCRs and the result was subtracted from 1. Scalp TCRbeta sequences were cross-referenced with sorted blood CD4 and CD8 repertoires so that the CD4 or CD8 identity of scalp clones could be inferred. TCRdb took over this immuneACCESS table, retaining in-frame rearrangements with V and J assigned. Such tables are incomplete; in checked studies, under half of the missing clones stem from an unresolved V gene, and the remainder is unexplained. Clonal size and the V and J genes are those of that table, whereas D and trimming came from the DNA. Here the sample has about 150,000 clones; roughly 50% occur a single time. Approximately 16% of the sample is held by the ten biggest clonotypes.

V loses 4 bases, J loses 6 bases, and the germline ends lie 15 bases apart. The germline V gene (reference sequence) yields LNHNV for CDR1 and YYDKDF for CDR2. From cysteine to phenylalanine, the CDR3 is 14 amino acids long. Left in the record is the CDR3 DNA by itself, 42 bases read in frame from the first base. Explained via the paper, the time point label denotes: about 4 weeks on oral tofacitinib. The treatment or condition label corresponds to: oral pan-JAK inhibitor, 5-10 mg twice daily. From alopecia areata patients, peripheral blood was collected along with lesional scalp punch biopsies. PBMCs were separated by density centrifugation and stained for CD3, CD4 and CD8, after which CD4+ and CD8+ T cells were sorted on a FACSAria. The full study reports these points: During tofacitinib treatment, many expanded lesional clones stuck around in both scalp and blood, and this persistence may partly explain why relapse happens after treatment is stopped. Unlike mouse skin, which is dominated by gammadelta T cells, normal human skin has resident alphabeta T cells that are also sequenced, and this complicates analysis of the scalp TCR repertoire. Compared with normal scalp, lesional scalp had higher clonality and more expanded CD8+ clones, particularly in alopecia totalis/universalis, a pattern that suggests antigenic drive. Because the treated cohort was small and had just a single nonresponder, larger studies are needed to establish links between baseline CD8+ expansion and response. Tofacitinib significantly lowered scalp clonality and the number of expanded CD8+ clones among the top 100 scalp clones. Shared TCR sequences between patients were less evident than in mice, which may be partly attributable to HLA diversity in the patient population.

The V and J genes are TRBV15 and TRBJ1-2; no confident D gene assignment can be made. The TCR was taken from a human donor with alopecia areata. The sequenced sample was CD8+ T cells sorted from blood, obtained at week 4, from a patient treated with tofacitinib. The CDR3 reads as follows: CATSTREGVNGYTF. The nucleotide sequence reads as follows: TGTGCCACCAGCACACGTGAGGGAGTCAATGGCTACACCTTC.